A single sample is the source of the 21 T cell receptor beta chains below, sequenced in a study of beta chain features in type 1 diabetes. General study points: Shortening of TCRB CDR3s, moderate but significant, appeared in all four CD4+ subsets of Type 1 diabetes patients.

Isolated RNA was reverse transcribed in full, so expressed TCRB transcripts were sequenced. TCRdb's copy holds only in-frame clones and misses some; the assay was immunoSEQ multiplex PCR. The sample yields about 99,000 clones, under 30% seen once. No antigen has been identified for these receptors. Source material: central memory CD4+ T cells from blood. These receptors originate from a young woman with type 1 diabetes.

The chain joins TRBV18 to TRBJ1-2; maybe TRBD1 (6 bases). This CDR3 region has 14 residues. Germline loops: CDR1 KGHSH, CDR2 LQKENI. V lost 2 bases and J lost 3, with 10 bases in between. CDR3 protein: CASSPGNRDYGYTF. The CDR3 DNA sequence: TGTGCCAGCTCACCAGGGAACAGGGACTATGGCTACACCTTC.

The rearrangement joins TRBV28 to TRBJ1-2; D gene unclear. The CDR3 is 15 residues long. Per germline, CDR1 MDHEN and CDR2 SYDVKM. The germline V and J ends were trimmed by 3 bases and 0 bases, with 11 bases remaining between them. DNA of the CDR3: TGTGCCAGCAGTTTCAACGGGAACGCTAACTATGGCTACACCTTC. Translating gives CASSFNGNANYGYTF.

Only a few counts were recorded for this clone. CDR3 DNA: TGTGCCAGCAGCGCCCAGGGGAGTGAAAAACTGTTTTTT. Its translation: CASSAQGSEKLFF. The gene calls are TRBV2 and TRBJ1-4, with a weak D call TRBD1 (6 bases). The germline V and J ends were trimmed by 6 bases and 7 bases, with 12 bases remaining between them. CDR1 and CDR2 from the germline V gene are SNHLY and FYNNEI. CDR3 length equals 13 residues.

This clone was observed a few times. This sequence joins TRBV2 and TRBJ1-5; 10 bases map to TRBD1. CDR1 is SNHLY, CDR2 FYNNEI, per germline. V lost 4 bases, J lost 5 bases, and 2 bases stayed unmatched. The CDR3 is 14 residues long. CDR3 region: CASSGTGGHQPQHF. In DNA form, the CDR3 reads TGTGCCAGCAGTGGGACAGGGGGTCATCAGCCCCAGCATTTT.

The table lists this clone with a few counts. This chain uses TRBV2 with TRBJ1-5; 7 bases align to TRBD1. The CDR3 totals 15 residues. J gave up 4 bases and V 4 bases, and 7 bases lay outside the gene matches. Germline-derived CDR1 and CDR2 are SNHLY and FYNNEI. The chain's CDR3 is CASSGDRAINQPQHF. The DNA of the CDR3 is TGTGCCAGCAGTGGAGACAGGGCTATAAATCAGCCCCAGCATTTT.

J is TRBJ2-3 and V is TRBV5-1; no clear D. Trimming pared 4 bases from V and 1 base from J, leaving 28 bases between. The length of the CDR3 is 20 residues. The germline gives CDR1 SGHRS, CDR2 YFSETQ. CDR3 sequence reads: CASSRTTLAFDSSGTDTQYF. CDR3 bases: TGCGCCAGCAGCCGAACCACTTTAGCTTTCGATTCATCTGGCACAGATACGCAGTATTTT. Using reference TRBV5-1 and TRBJ2-3 for the parts outside the CDR3, the full variable domain is KAGVTQTPRYLIKTRGQQVTLSCSPISGHRSVSWYQQTPGQGLQFLFEYFSETQRNKGNFPGRFSGRQFSNSRSEMNVSTLELGDSALYLCASSRTTLAFDSSGTDTQYFGPGTRLTVL.

This chain joins TRBV30 and TRBJ2-5; 8 positions agree with TRBD2. Germline CDR1 GTSNPN, CDR2 SVGIG (reference sequence). V gave up 8 bases and J gave up 3 bases; unmatched junction bases: 8. The CDR3 length is 13 residues. This CDR3 reads CATSGSEEETQYF. CDR3 sequence (DNA): TGTGCCACAAGCGGGAGTGAGGAAGAGACCCAGTACTTC.

Only a few counts were recorded for this clone. This sequence joins TRBV28 and TRBJ2-7, with TRBD2 identical over 8 bases. With 6 bases clipped from V and 2 bases from J, the junction kept 6 bases outside the gene matches. Germline V gene lookup returns CDR1 MDHEN and CDR2 SYDVKM. The CDR3 is made up of 14 amino acids. CDR3 protein: CASRPPAGAYEQYF. DNA of the CDR3: TGTGCCAGCAGGCCGCCAGCGGGAGCCTACGAGCAGTACTTC. Full variable domain (rest looked up from reference TRBV28 and TRBJ2-7): DVKVTQSSRYLVKRTGEKVFLECVQDMDHENMFWYRQDPGLGLRLIYFSYDVKMKEKGDIPEGYSVSREKKERFSLILESASTNQTSMYLCASRPPAGAYEQYFGPGTRLTVT.

This clone showed up just once. This rearrangement joins TRBV30 to TRBJ2-5; 7 bases fit TRBD1. Germline loops: CDR1 GTSNPN, CDR2 SVGIG (reference sequence). This CDR3 contains 12 residues. The trim removed 0 bases at V and 5 bases at J, leaving 0 bases unmatched. The CDR3 region has the DNA TGTGCCTGGAGTGTACAGGGGGAGACCCAGTACTTC. It specifies CAWSVQGETQYF.

This chain connects TRBV28 to TRBJ2-7; 10 bases are a match to TRBD2. The junction had 10 bases not matched to a gene; V was cut back by 8 bases and J by 6 bases. Germline V lookup: CDR1 MDHEN, CDR2 SYDVKM. This CDR3 is built from 14 residues. CDR3 sequence (DNA): TGTGCCAGCGAGTGGTCTAGCGGGAGTAGCGAGCAGTACTTC. This encodes CASEWSSGSSEQYF.

This clone was seen a few times. CDR3 DNA sequence: TGTGCCAGCAGCTCCGGCGCGAGGGAGGAAAAACTGTTTTTT. Amino acids: CASSSGAREEKLFF. The rearrangement joins TRBV7-6 to TRBJ1-4; D remains unclear. There are 14 residues in the CDR3. Germline CDR1 and CDR2: SGHVS and FNYEAQ. The V and J ends lost 4 bases and 8 bases respectively, with 14 bases between them.

This clone was counted only a few times. The chain carries TRBV5-4 and TRBJ2-3; 7 bases agree with TRBD2. The CDR3 is 16 amino acids. Looked up from germline, CDR1 is SGHNT and CDR2 is YYREEE (reference sequence). The J segment lost 3 bases and the V segment lost 0 bases, leaving 7 bases of the junction unmatched. This CDR3 reads CASSLAREPLTDTQYF. CDR3 bases: TGTGCCAGCAGCTTGGCGCGGGAGCCCCTGACAGATACGCAGTATTTT. The full variable domain, with the rest looked up from reference TRBV5-4 and TRBJ2-3, is ETGVTQSPTHLIKTRGQQVTLRCSSQSGHNTVSWYQQALGQGPQFIFQYYREEENGRGNFPPRFSGLQFPNYSSELNVNALELDDSALYLCASSLAREPLTDTQYFGPGTRLTVL.

This chain uses TRBV6-5 with TRBJ1-3; 7 bases are a match to TRBD1. Trimming at V came to 0 bases and at J to 2 bases, leaving 4 bases not matched to a gene. Per the germline V gene, CDR1 is MNHEY and CDR2 is SVGAGI. The CDR3 contains 16 residues. This CDR3 reads CASSYSTGVAGNTIYF. The CDR3 nucleotides are TGTGCCAGCAGTTACTCCACAGGGGTAGCTGGAAACACCATATATTTT.

This clone occurred a few times. The chain carries TRBV2 and TRBJ1-2; D call uncertain. Trimming shortened V by 5 bases and J by 0 bases, and 7 bases separated the two germline ends. Germline V lookup: CDR1 SNHLY, CDR2 FYNNEI. The CDR3 totals 13 residues. CDR3 DNA sequence: TGTGCCAGCAGTTATACAGCTAACTATGGCTACACCTTC. It is translated as CASSYTANYGYTF.

This rearrangement joins TRBV12-2 to TRBJ2-7; TRBD2 is the table's D call and was not checked against the DNA. TRBV12-2 is marked as a pseudogene. The CDR3 runs to 14 residues. The CDR3 bases are TGTGCAAGTCGCTTAATCGGCACTAGCGGCGAGCAGTACGTC. The encoded protein is CASRLIGTSGEQYV.

The chain is built from TRBV19 and TRBJ2-4, with TRBD1 matching over 9 bases. CDR1 is LNHDA, CDR2 SQIVND, per germline (reference sequence). V was clipped by 4 bases and J by 7 bases; unmatched bases: 5. This CDR3 has 14 residues. This chain's CDR3 is CASSKGQGENIQYF. The DNA of the CDR3 is TGTGCCAGTAGTAAGGGACAGGGCGAGAACATTCAGTACTTC.

This clone was observed a few times. The rearrangement joins TRBV7-9 to TRBJ2-1; 7 bases are a match to TRBD1. Losses at the gene ends were 1 base for V and 10 bases for J; bases not matched to a gene: 1. CDR1 is SEHNR, CDR2 FQNEAQ, per germline (reference sequence). CDR3 length: 12 amino acids. As DNA, the CDR3 is TGTGCCAGCAGCTTAGAGGGGGCCGAGCAGTTCTTC. Its protein product is CASSLEGAEQFF. The full variable domain, in which reference TRBV7-9 and TRBJ2-1 provide the parts outside the CDR3, is DTGVSQNPRHKITKRGQNVTFRCDPISEHNRLYWYRQTLGQGPEFLTYFQNEAQLEKSRLLSDRFSAERPKGSFSTLEIQRTEQGDSAMYLCASSLEGAEQFFGPGTRLTVL.

The DNA for the CDR3 is TGTGCCAGCAGCCCCCGACTTAGCGGGAGGGTCACAGATACGCAGTATTTT. Protein product: CASSPRLSGRVTDTQYF. The rearrangement links TRBV27 to TRBJ2-3, with 11 bases identical to TRBD2. The CDR3 is 17 amino acids. With 6 bases clipped from V and 2 bases from J, the junction kept 10 bases outside the gene matches. Germline CDR1 and CDR2: MNHEY and SMNVEV (reference sequence).

This clone was recorded a few times. V usage is TRBV29-1 and J usage is TRBJ1-1; the match to TRBD1 covers 9 bases. The V gene's germline CDR1 is SQVTM and CDR2 ANQGSEA. The CDR3 is made up of 13 amino acids. Trimming took 6 bases from V and 5 from J; bases not matched to a gene: 7. The CDR3, as DNA: TGCAGCGTGAAACAGGGGGCAGGGACTGAAGCTTTCTTT. It is translated as CSVKQGAGTEAFF. Using reference TRBV29-1 and TRBJ1-1 for the parts outside the CDR3, the full variable domain is SAVISQKPSRDICQRGTSLTIQCQVDSQVTMMFWYRQQPGQSLTLIATANQGSEATYESGFVIDKFPISRPNLTFSTLTVSNMSPEDSSIYLCSVKQGAGTEAFFGQGTRLTVV.

The chain links TRBV25-1 to TRBJ2-7, with D possibly TRBD2 on 6 matching bases. There are 15 residues in the CDR3. The germline V gene has CDR1 MGHDK and CDR2 SYGVNS. V lost 4 bases, J lost 4 bases, and 17 bases lay in between. The chain's CDR3 is CASSGHGGTAYEQYF. CDR3 sequence (DNA): TGTGCCAGCAGTGGCCACGGGGGAACGGCTTACGAGCAGTACTTC.

About this clone itself: A junction end diverges from the germline sequence, so it may reflect a read error. The identical CDR3 is also encoded by other nucleotide sequences in the sample. The CDR3 DNA is TGTGCCAGCACCCGGGACTACCCGCCCGGAGAGCTGTTTTTT. Its protein product is CASTRDYPPGELFF. V usage is TRBV25-1 and J usage is TRBJ2-2; 7 bases fit TRBD2. The germline CDR1 and CDR2 sequences are MGHDK and SYGVNS. The CDR3 totals 14 residues. Together with reference TRBV25-1 and TRBJ2-2, the CDR3 gives the full variable domain: EADIYQTPRYLVIGTGKKITLECSQTMGHDKMYWYQQDPGMELHLIHYSYGVNSTEKGDLSSESTVSRIRTEHFPLTLESARPSHTSQYLCASTRDYPPGELFFGEGSRLTVL.